A selection of T cell receptor beta chains follows, all from one sample in a study of OX40 agonist ivuxolimab in advanced cancers. This table comes from immunoSEQ multiplex PCR, and its TCRdb copy is limited to in-frame clones, with some not included. Here the sample spans about 71,000 clones, about nine tenths being singletons. The source material was CD4+ or CD8+ T cells sorted from blood, sampled in a trial of the OX40 agonist ivuxolimab. These TCRs come from an adult with an advanced solid tumor such as melanoma, head and neck, liver or kidney cancer. The CDR3 runs from the conserved cysteine through the conserved F or W. Each record gives: J gene, V gene, CDR3 length, CDR3 protein.

TRBJ2-7	TRBV27	16	CASSYTGGSTSRGQYF
TRBJ2-7	TRBV4-1	13	CASSETTGYEQYF
TRBJ1-2	TRBV4-3	15	CASSQEIASLTGYTF
TRBJ2-1	TRBV28	15	CASSRTGLVSNEQFF
TRBJ2-5	TRBV19	16	CASSNRLGFGEETQYF
TRBJ2-1	TRBV13	12	CASSFIANEQFF
TRBJ2-1	TRBV7-8	13	CASSSSSYNEQFF
TRBJ1-6	TRBV27	13	CATRNAPLTPLHF
TRBJ1-1	TRBV5-8	14	CASSLQGWNTEAFF
TRBJ1-5	TRBV5-6	14	CASSLASSTQPQHF
TRBJ1-5	TRBV28	17	CASSLSPGQPSNQPQHF
TRBJ1-2	TRBV4-3	16	CASSPQDNGGAGGYTF
TRBJ2-5	TRBV27	13	CASSLLGEETQYF
TRBJ2-1	TRBV4-3	16	CASRSSAERGYNEQFF
TRBJ2-7	TRBV4-2	14	CASSQTPGTYEQYF
TRBJ1-4	TRBV4-3	15	CASSQGGAQGEKLFF
TRBJ1-2	TRBV6-1	16	CASSELTGGGNYGYTF
TRBJ2-2	TRBV7-9	12	CASSFRSGELFF
TRBJ1-4	TRBV4-3	17	CASSQVWDTATNEKLFF
TRBJ2-7	TRBV14	15	CASSQDWTFSYEQYF
TRBJ2-7	TRBV5-1	12	CASRTGGHEQYF
TRBJ2-5	TRBV7-9	12	CASSLVGETQYF
TRBJ2-3	TRBV7-3	15	CASSRSGGGTDTQYF
TRBJ2-7	TRBV7-9	16	CASSPLGTSVTYEQYF
TRBJ2-7	TRBV4-1	15	CASSQERAGAGEQYF
TRBJ2-1	TRBV4-3	15	CASSQEGDFDVEQFF
TRBJ2-3	TRBV19	14	CASSLGQGPDTQYF
TRBJ1-2	TRBV6-5	13	CASSYSLPDGYTF
TRBJ2-6	TRBV7-9	12	CASRGGANVLTF
TRBJ1-1	TRBV28	12	CATQKGGTEAFF
TRBJ2-3	TRBV11-1	14	CASSPPDRTDTQYF
TRBJ2-5	TRBV21-1	14	CASSSRQGEETQYF
TRBJ2-5	TRBV6-5	11	CASSPGETQYF
TRBJ2-2	TRBV14	12	CASSGIRGELFF
TRBJ2-7	TRBV7-9	15	CASSLQGQGFDEQYF
TRBJ2-5	TRBV4-3	15	CASSQDREEQETQYF
TRBJ1-6	TRBV18	13	CASSETGSETLHF